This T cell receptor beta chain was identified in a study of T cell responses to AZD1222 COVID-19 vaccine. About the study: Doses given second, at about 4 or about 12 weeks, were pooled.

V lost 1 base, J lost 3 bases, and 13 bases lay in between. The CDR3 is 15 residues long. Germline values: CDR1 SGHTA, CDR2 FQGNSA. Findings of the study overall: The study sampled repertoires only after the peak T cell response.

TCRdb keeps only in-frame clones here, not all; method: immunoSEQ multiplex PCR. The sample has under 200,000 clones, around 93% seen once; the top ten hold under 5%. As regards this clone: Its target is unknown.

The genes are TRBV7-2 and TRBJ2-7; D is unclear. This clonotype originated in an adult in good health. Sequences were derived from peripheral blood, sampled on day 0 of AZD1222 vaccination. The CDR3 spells CASSLVPRDVYEQYF. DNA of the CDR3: TGTGCCAGCAGCTTAGTGCCTAGGGATGTCTACGAGCAGTACTTC. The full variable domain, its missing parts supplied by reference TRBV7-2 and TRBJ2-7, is GAGVSQSPSNKVTEKGKDVELRCDPISGHTALYWYRQSLGQGLEFLIYFQGNSAPDKSGLPSDRFSAERTGGSVSTLTIQRTQQEDSAVYLCASSLVPRDVYEQYFGPGTRLTVT.